This passage covers 23 T cell receptor beta chains from one sample sequenced in a study of blood T cell repertoires in COVID-19. Repertoires were generated with immunoSEQ multiplex PCR, while TCRdb's copy carries only in-frame clones and drops some. The table shows around 360,000 clones, with approximately 89% occurring only once. What was sequenced was peripheral blood. The receptors stem from a woman aged 25 to 39 with COVID-19, enrolled during active disease.

A single count supports this clone. CDR3 sequence (DNA): TGTGCCAGTCACCAGCGGGAGGGGAACGAGCAGTACTTC. This encodes CASHQREGNEQYF. The chain couples TRBV2 to TRBJ2-7, with 10 bases identical to TRBD2. With V trimmed by 9 bases and J by 5 bases, 7 bases remained unmatched. This CDR3 is 13 amino acids long. From germline, CDR1 is SNHLY and CDR2 FYNNEI.

The chain combines TRBV7-3 with TRBJ2-1; 7 bases match TRBD2. Losses at the gene ends were 5 bases for V and 8 bases for J; bases not matched to a gene: 9. CDR1 is SGHTA and CDR2 is FQGTGA in the germline V gene. This CDR3 has 14 residues. CDR3: CASSPGLWVDEQFF. In DNA form, the CDR3 reads TGTGCCAGCAGCCCGGGACTATGGGTGGATGAGCAGTTCTTC. Full variable domain (rest looked up from reference TRBV7-3 and TRBJ2-1): GAGVSQTPSNKVTEKGKYVELRCDPISGHTALYWYRQSLGQGPEFLIYFQGTGAADDSGLPNDRFFAVRPEGSVSTLKIQRTERGDSAVYLCASSPGLWVDEQFFGPGTRLTVL.

The chain is built from TRBV7-2 and TRBJ2-6, with 8 bases matching TRBD1. V lost 6 bases to trimming and J lost 0 bases; unmatched junction nucleotides: 13. The CDR3 totals 19 residues. The germline V gene encodes CDR1 SGHTA and CDR2 FQGNSA. CDR3 nucleotide sequence: TGTGCCAGCAGGTATGGGGCCGGGACAGGCGCCTCTGGGGCCAACGTCCTGACTTTC. Its protein is CASRYGAGTGASGANVLTF.

The V call is TRBV5-4, the J call TRBJ2-5; 7 nucleotides agree with TRBD1. CDR3 length: 16 residues. The J segment lost 0 bases and the V segment lost 4 bases, leaving 9 bases of the junction unmatched. Germline V gives CDR1 SGHNT, CDR2 YYREEE (reference sequence). This CDR3 is CASSEGTALYQETQYF. The CDR3 coding sequence is TGTGCCAGCAGCGAAGGGACAGCCCTTTACCAAGAGACCCAGTACTTC.

V gene TRBV6-6 combines with J gene TRBJ2-3; 8 positions match TRBD2. J gave up 3 bases and V 5 bases, and 16 bases lay outside the gene matches. This CDR3 has 18 amino acids. Germline CDR1 MNHNY, CDR2 SVGAGI (reference sequence). CDR3 sequence: CASSHQGARGLGTDTQYF. CDR3 bases: TGTGCCAGCAGTCACCAAGGGGCGCGGGGACTAGGGACAGATACGCAGTATTTT.

The J gene is TRBJ1-3, the V gene TRBV7-9; D possibly corresponds to TRBD1 (5 bases). V lost 6 bases to trimming and J lost 2 bases, with 14 bases between them. This CDR3 comprises 15 residues. In germline, CDR1 is SEHNR, CDR2 FQNEAQ (reference sequence). As DNA, the CDR3 is TGTGCCAGCAGTCACACCGGGGGGACTGGAAACACCATATATTTT. Translated: CASSHTGGTGNTIYF.

V usage is TRBV7-6 and J usage is TRBJ2-1, with 8 positions matching TRBD2. The V segment lost 5 bases and the J segment 8 bases; nucleotides outside the gene matches: 17. The germline V gene has CDR1 SGHVS and CDR2 FNYEAQ. This CDR3 comprises 17 residues. The CDR3 DNA reads as TGTGCCAGCAGCAAGCTACCCCACCCAGCGGGAGACTATGAGCAGTTCTTC. It specifies CASSKLPHPAGDYEQFF.

This clone was detected a few times. The DNA of the CDR3 is TGTGCCCGCTCCGGGGGGCCAGATACGCAGTATTTT. It specifies CARSGGPDTQYF. This chain joins TRBV30 and TRBJ2-3; D is perhaps TRBD2 (7 bases). CDR1 and CDR2 from the germline V gene are GTSNPN and SVGIG (reference sequence). This CDR3 comprises 12 residues. V was clipped by 8 bases and J by 4 bases, with 13 bases between them.

The V and J genes are TRBV10-3 and TRBJ1-1, with a tentative D call TRBD1 (5 bases). The CDR3 loop spans 16 amino acids. V shed 0 bases and J shed 1 base, with 12 bases lying between them. Germline CDR1 reads ENHRY; CDR2 reads SYGVKD. CDR3 DNA: TGTGCCATCAGTGAGTCGTATCAGGGATCGAACACTGAAGCTTTCTTT. Protein sequence: CAISESYQGSNTEAFF.

The CDR3 is CASSSTSGYPTDTQYF. CDR3 nucleotide sequence: TGTGCCAGCAGCTCGACTAGCGGGTACCCCACAGATACGCAGTATTTT. The rearrangement links TRBV5-5 to TRBJ2-3; 10 positions match TRBD2. This CDR3 has 16 residues. Germline lookup yields CDR1 SGHKS and CDR2 YYEKEE (reference sequence). The J segment lost 2 bases and the V segment lost 3 bases, leaving 6 bases of the junction unmatched.

The gene calls are TRBV6-5 and TRBJ1-2, with 7 bases identical to TRBD1. The germline V gene has CDR1 MNHEY and CDR2 SVGAGI. The CDR3 length is 15 residues. V lost 4 bases and J lost 0; bases outside the gene matches: 5. The DNA of the CDR3 is TGTGCCAGCAGTTCACCAGGGGGAGCTAACTATGGCTACACCTTC. This gives the protein CASSSPGGANYGYTF.

This clone was counted once. The rearrangement uses TRBV5-1 and TRBJ2-3, with TRBD2 matching 7 bases. The CDR3 covers 15 residues. CDR1 SGHRS and CDR2 YFSETQ come from the germline V gene. With V trimmed by 3 bases and J by 0 bases, 4 bases remained unmatched. Here the CDR3 reads CASSWREPSTDTQYF. DNA for the CDR3: TGCGCCAGCAGCTGGCGGGAGCCGAGCACAGATACGCAGTATTTT. The full variable domain, its missing parts supplied by reference TRBV5-1 and TRBJ2-3, is KAGVTQTPRYLIKTRGQQVTLSCSPISGHRSVSWYQQTPGQGLQFLFEYFSETQRNKGNFPGRFSGRQFSNSRSEMNVSTLELGDSALYLCASSWREPSTDTQYFGPGTRLTVL.

The V call is TRBV24-1, the J call TRBJ1-3; a weak D match, TRBD1 (5 bases). Germline assignment: CDR1 KGHDR and CDR2 SFDVKD. The CDR3 extends over 13 amino acids. Trimming cost V 3 bases and J 4 bases, with 6 bases left between them. This chain's CDR3 is CATSDRQGNTIYF. DNA of the CDR3: TGTGCCACCAGTGATAGACAGGGAAACACCATATATTTT.

The chain has TRBV2 and TRBJ1-1; D not certain. The CDR3 is 11 amino acids. V lost 7 bases and J 3 bases, leaving 6 bases between the germline ends. Germline V gene sequence: CDR1 SNHLY, CDR2 FYNNEI. CDR3 nucleotide sequence: TGTGCCAGCATTCGGGACACTGAAGCTTTCTTT. Translated: CASIRDTEAFF. The complete variable domain, with remaining parts taken from reference TRBV2 and TRBJ1-1, reads EPEVTQTPSHQVTQMGQEVILRCVPISNHLYFYWYRQILGQKVEFLVSFYNNEISEKSEIFDDQFSVERPDGSNFTLKIRSTKLEDSAMYFCASIRDTEAFFGQGTRLTVV.

The V gene is TRBV9, the J gene TRBJ1-6, with a tentative D call TRBD1 (5 bases). The CDR3 extends over 13 amino acids. V shed 7 bases and J shed 7 bases, with 12 bases lying between them. Germline V gives CDR1 SGDLS, CDR2 YYNGEE. CDR3 DNA: TGTGCCAGCGGAAGGGGTGAGAATTCACCCCTCCACTTT. Translating gives CASGRGENSPLHF. The full variable domain, rest sourced from reference TRBV9 and TRBJ1-6, is DSGVTQTPKHLITATGQRVTLRCSPRSGDLSVYWYQQSLDQGLQFLIQYYNGEERAKGNILERFSAQQFPDLHSELNLSSLELGDSALYFCASGRGENSPLHFGNGTRLTVT.

This chain joins TRBV13 and TRBJ2-7; a possible D gene is TRBD2 (5 bases). CDR3 size: 14 residues. Germline values: CDR1 PRHDT, CDR2 FYEKMQ (reference sequence). Deletions cut 8 bases from V and 6 bases from J, with 20 bases between. The CDR3 nucleotides read TGTGCCAGCCGCAGCGCGGGCGGTCCCCTCGAGCAGTACTTC. Translating gives CASRSAGGPLEQYF.

This clone was observed a few times. The chain couples TRBV11-1 to TRBJ2-1; D possibly corresponds to TRBD1 (5 bases). CDR1 is SGHAT, CDR2 FQDESV, per germline (reference sequence). The V and J ends lost 5 bases and 10 bases respectively, with 15 bases between them. The CDR3 sequence is 13 residues long. CDR3 sequence (DNA): TGTGCCAGCAGCCGCGTGCCAGGACAAGAGCAGTTCTTC. Translation gives CASSRVPGQEQFF.

The chain is built from TRBV7-3 and TRBJ2-1; maybe TRBD1 (6 bases). The CDR3 has 13 residues. Germline CDR1 and CDR2: SGHTA and FQGTGA. Trimming shortened V by 5 bases and J by 9 bases, and 14 bases separated the two germline ends. DNA for the CDR3: TGTGCCAGCAGCCAAACGAGGGGGAGTGAGCAGTTCTTC. Its translation is CASSQTRGSEQFF.

The genes are TRBV6-5 and TRBJ1-1, with 9 bases that match TRBD1. The germline V gene encodes CDR1 MNHEY and CDR2 SVGAGI. J was trimmed by 6 bases and V by 5 bases; bases with no gene match: 10. The CDR3 contains 15 residues. The CDR3 DNA reads TGTGCCAGCAGTCCCTGGACAGGGGAGAGATCTGAAGCTTTCTTT. It is translated as CASSPWTGERSEAFF.

The chain is built from TRBV15 and TRBJ2-6; 8 bases match TRBD1. Germline V gene data show CDR1 as LNHNV and CDR2 as YYDKDF (reference sequence). The CDR3 consists of 17 residues. J lost 2 bases, V lost 8 bases, and 11 bases had no gene match. Here the CDR3 reads CATLWADRGPGANVLTF. CDR3 nucleotides: TGTGCCACCCTCTGGGCCGACAGGGGCCCTGGGGCCAACGTCCTGACTTTC.

The chain employs TRBV2 and TRBJ1-4, with 8 bases lining up with TRBD1. Unmatched junction bases numbered 11, after V lost 9 bases and J lost 2 bases. Germline V lookup: CDR1 SNHLY, CDR2 FYNNEI. CDR3 length: 16 amino acids. The CDR3 protein is CASGQGWGSTNEKLFF. The CDR3 nucleotides read TGTGCCAGTGGACAGGGATGGGGTAGCACTAATGAAAAACTGTTTTTT.

V and J are TRBV7-8 and TRBJ1-2; 9 bases are a match to TRBD1. Germline values: CDR1 SGHVS, CDR2 FQNEAQ. The CDR3 sequence is 13 residues long. The V segment lost 4 bases and the J segment 8 bases; nucleotides outside the gene matches: 5. CDR3 in DNA: TGTGCCAGCAGCTGGACAGGGGTTGACGGCTACACCTTC. Protein sequence: CASSWTGVDGYTF.

The chain recombines TRBV7-8 with TRBJ2-1; no firm D call. CDR3 length: 13 residues. Trimming pared 0 bases from V and 7 bases from J, leaving 7 bases between. Germline V gene sequence: CDR1 SGHVS, CDR2 FQNEAQ. The CDR3 protein is CASSLASVNEQFF. Here the CDR3 DNA reads TGTGCCAGCAGCTTAGCATCGGTTAATGAGCAGTTCTTC. The entire variable domain, with the rest obtained from reference TRBV7-8 and TRBJ2-1, is as follows: GAGVSQSPRYKVAKRGQDVALRCDPISGHVSLFWYQQALGQGPEFLTYFQNEAQLDKSGLPSDRFFAERPEGSVSTLKIQRTQQEDSAVYLCASSLASVNEQFFGPGTRLTVL.